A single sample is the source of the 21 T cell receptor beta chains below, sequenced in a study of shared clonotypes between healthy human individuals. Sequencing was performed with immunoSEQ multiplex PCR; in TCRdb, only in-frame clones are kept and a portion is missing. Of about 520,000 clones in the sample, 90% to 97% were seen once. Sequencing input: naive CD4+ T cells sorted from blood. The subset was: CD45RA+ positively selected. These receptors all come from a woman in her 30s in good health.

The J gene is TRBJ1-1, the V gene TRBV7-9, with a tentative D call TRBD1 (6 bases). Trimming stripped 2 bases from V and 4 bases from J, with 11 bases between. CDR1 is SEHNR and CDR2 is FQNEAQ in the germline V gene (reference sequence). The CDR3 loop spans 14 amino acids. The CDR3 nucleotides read TGTGCCAGCAGCTTATCCCCAGGGGTCACTGAAGCTTTCTTT. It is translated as CASSLSPGVTEAFF.

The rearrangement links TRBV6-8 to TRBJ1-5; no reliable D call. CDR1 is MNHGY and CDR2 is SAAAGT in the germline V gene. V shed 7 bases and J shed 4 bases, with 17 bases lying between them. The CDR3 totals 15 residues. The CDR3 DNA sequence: TGTGCCAGCACAAAGGCCGGACGGATAAATCAGCCCCAGCATTTT. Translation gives CASTKAGRINQPQHF.

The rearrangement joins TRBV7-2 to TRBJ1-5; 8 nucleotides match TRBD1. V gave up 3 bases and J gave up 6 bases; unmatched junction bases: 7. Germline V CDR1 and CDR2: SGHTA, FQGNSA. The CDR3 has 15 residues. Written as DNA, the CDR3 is TGTGCCAGCAGCTTCGGAACAGGGGGTTTTCAGCCCCAGCATTTT. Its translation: CASSFGTGGFQPQHF.

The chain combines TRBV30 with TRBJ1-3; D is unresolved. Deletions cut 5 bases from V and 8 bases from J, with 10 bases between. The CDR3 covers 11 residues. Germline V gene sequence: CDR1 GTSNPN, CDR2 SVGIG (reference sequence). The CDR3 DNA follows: TGTGCCTGGGGACGCCGAGACACCATATATTTT. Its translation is CAWGRRDTIYF.

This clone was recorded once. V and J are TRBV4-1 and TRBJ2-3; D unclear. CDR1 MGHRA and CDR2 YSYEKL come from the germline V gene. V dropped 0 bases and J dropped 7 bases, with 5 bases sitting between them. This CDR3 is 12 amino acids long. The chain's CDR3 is CASSQDHYTQYF. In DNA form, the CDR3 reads TGCGCCAGCAGCCAAGACCACTATACGCAGTATTTT.

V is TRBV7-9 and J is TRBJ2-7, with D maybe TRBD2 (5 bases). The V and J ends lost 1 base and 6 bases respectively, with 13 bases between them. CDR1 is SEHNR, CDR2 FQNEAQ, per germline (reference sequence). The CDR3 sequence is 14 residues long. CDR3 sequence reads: CASSLDGETGEQYF. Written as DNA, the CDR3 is TGTGCCAGCAGCTTAGACGGGGAGACGGGCGAGCAGTACTTC. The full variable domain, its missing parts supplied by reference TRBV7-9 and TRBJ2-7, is DTGVSQNPRHKITKRGQNVTFRCDPISEHNRLYWYRQTLGQGPEFLTYFQNEAQLEKSRLLSDRFSAERPKGSFSTLEIQRTEQGDSAMYLCASSLDGETGEQYFGPGTRLTVT.

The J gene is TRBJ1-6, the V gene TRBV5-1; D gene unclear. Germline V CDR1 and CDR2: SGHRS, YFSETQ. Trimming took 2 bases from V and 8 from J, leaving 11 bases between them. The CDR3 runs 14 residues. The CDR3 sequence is CASSFVSEDSPLHF. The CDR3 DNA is TGCGCCAGCAGCTTTGTGTCAGAGGATTCACCCCTCCACTTT.

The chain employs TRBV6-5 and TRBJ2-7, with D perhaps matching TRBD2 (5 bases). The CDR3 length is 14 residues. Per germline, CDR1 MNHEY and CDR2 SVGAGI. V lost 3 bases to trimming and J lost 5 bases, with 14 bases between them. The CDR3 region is CASSYRGSFHEQYF. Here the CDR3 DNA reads TGTGCCAGCAGTTATCGAGGGTCGTTCCACGAGCAGTACTTC.

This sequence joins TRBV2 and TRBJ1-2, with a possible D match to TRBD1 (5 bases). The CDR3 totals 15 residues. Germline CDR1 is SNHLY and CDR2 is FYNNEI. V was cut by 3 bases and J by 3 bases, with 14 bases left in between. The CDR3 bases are TGTGCCAGCAGTGATTACCGGGACGCTGACTATGGCTACACCTTC. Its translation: CASSDYRDADYGYTF.

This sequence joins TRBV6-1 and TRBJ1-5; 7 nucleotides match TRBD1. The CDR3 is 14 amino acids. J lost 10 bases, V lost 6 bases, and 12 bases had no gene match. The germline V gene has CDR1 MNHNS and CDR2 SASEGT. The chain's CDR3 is CASREQGSAGPQHF. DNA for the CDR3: TGTGCCAGCAGGGAACAGGGGAGTGCGGGACCCCAGCATTTT.

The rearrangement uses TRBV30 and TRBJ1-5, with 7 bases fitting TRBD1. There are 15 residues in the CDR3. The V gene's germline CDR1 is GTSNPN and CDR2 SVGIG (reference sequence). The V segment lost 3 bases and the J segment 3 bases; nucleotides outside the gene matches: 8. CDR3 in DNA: TGTGCCTGGAGCGTAGGGACAGACCTCAATCAGCCCCAGCATTTT. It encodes CAWSVGTDLNQPQHF.

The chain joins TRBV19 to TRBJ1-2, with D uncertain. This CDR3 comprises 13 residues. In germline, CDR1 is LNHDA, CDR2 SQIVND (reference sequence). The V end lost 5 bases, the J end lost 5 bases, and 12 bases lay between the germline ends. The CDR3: CASSPRTVYGYTF. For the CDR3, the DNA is TGTGCCAGTAGTCCCCGGACGGTGTATGGCTACACCTTC.

This CDR3 is CASSFSGRYEQYF. The CDR3, as DNA: TGTGCCAGTAGTTTCAGCGGGAGGTACGAGCAGTACTTC. The rearrangement uses TRBV19 and TRBJ2-7; 9 bases line up with TRBD2. Losses at the gene ends were 5 bases for V and 4 bases for J; bases not matched to a gene: 3. CDR3 size: 13 residues. The germline V gene encodes CDR1 LNHDA and CDR2 SQIVND (reference sequence).

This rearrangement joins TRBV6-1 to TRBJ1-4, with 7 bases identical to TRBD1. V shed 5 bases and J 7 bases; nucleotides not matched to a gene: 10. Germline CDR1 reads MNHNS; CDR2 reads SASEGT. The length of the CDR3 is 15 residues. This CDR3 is CASSPRQGVSEKLFF. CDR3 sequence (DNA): TGTGCCAGCAGTCCCAGACAGGGCGTGAGTGAAAAACTGTTTTTT.

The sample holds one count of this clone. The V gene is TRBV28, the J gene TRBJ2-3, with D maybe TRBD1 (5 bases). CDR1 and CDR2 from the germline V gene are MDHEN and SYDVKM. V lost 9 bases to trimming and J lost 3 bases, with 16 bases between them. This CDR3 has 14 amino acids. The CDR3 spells CASLQGVGTDTQYF. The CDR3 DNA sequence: TGTGCCAGTCTACAAGGGGTTGGTACAGATACGCAGTATTTT.

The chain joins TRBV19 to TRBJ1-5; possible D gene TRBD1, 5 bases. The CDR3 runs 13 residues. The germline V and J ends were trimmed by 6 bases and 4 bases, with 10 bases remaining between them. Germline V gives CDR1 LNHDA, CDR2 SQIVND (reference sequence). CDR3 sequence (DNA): TGTGCCAGTAGAGGGGCAGCTAATCAGCCCCAGCATTTT. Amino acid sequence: CASRGAANQPQHF.

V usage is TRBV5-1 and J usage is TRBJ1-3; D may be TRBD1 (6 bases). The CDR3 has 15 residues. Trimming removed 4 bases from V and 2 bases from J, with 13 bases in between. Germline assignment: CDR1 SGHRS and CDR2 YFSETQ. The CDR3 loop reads CASSREGGPGNTIYF. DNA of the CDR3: TGCGCCAGCAGCAGAGAAGGGGGGCCTGGAAACACCATATATTTT.

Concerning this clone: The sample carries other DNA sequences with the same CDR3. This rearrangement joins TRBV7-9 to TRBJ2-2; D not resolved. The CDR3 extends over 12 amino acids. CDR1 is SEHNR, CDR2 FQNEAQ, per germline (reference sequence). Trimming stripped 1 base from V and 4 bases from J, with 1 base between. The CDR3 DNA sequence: TGTGCCAGCAGCTTAGGCACCGGGGAGCTGTTTTTT. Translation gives CASSLGTGELFF. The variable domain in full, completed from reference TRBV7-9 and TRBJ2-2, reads DTGVSQNPRHKITKRGQNVTFRCDPISEHNRLYWYRQTLGQGPEFLTYFQNEAQLEKSRLLSDRFSAERPKGSFSTLEIQRTEQGDSAMYLCASSLGTGELFFGEGSRLTVL.

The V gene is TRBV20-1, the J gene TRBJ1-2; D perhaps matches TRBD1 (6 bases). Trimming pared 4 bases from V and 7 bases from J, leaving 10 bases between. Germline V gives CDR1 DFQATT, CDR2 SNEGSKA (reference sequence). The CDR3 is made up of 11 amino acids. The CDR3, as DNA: TGCAGTGCTATGGGGGGGCTTGGCTACACCTTC. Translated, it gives CSAMGGLGYTF.

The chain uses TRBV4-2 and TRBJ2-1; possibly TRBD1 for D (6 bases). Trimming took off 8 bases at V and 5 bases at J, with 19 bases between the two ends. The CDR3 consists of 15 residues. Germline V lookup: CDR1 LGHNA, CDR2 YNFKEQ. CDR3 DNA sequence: TGTGCCAGCTCCGAATGGGGGCAGGAGGACAATGAGCAGTTCTTC. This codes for CASSEWGQEDNEQFF.

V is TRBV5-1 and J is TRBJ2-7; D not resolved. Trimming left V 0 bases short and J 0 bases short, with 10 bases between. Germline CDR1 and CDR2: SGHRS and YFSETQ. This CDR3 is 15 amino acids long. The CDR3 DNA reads TGCGCCAGCAGCTTGGGGGATGTTGACTCCTACGAGCAGTACTTC. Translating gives CASSLGDVDSYEQYF.